This T cell receptor beta chain was recorded in a study of pediatric ulcerative colitis. This clone was seen only a few times. What it recognizes is unknown. Study results and limitations: Substantially fewer templates came from two patients' blood samples. In rectum, acute severe colitis had expanded clones and less diversity.

Up to 500,000 reads were sequenced per sample. Measured with immunoSEQ multiplex PCR; TCRdb has only the in-frame clones, and not every one. The sample includes tens of thousands of clones, roughly 71% of them seen just once. V lost 6 bases, J lost 4 bases, and 16 bases lay in between. Germline V gene data show CDR1 as MNHNY and CDR2 as SVGAGI (reference sequence). The CDR3 is 15 amino acids. The rectum was sampled with one to two pinch biopsies at colonoscopy. Sequencing was performed on gut tissue. The TCR comes from a boy younger than 18 with severe ulcerative colitis. The chain is built from TRBV6-6 and TRBJ1-3; D gene unclear. This chain's CDR3 is CASRLPPGEGNTIYF. CDR3 DNA: TGTGCCAGCAGACTCCCCCCGGGAGAGGGAAACACCATATATTTT.